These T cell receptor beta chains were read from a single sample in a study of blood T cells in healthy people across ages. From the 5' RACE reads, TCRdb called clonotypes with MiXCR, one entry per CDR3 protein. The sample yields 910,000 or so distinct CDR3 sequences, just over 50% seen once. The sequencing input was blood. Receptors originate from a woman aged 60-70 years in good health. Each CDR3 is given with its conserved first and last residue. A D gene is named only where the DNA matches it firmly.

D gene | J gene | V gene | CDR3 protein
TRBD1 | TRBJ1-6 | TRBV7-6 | CASSLLKTGEKSPLHF
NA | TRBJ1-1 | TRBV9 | CASSAAGGTEAFF
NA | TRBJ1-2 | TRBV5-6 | CASSYDTGYGYTF
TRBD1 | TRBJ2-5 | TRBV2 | CASSPGQGRPTGYF
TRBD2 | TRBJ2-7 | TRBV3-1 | CASSPGTSGRRRGEQYF
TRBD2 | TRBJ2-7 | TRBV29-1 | CSVIAGALYEQYF
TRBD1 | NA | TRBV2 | CASSPWTGYYEQYF
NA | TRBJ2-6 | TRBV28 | CASSTHREHGANVLTF
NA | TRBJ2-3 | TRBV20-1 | CSAHTLSGPRDTQYF
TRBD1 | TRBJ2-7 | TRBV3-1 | CASSGTDTYEQYF
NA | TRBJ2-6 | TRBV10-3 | CAISGLPQGEANVLTF
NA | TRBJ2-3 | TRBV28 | CASRTTRGGGPGDTQYF
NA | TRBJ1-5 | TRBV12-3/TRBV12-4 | CASSLGERARQPQHF
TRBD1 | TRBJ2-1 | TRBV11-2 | CASSSLKTGTGGQFF
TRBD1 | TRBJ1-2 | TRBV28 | CASSSGGGARGYTF
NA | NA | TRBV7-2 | CASSLESVTYEQYF
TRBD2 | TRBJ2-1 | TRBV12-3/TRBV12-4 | CASSKRSGSSYNEQFF
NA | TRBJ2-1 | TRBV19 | CASSRLTGIGYNEQFF
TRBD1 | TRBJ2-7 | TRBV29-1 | CSAGQVPYEQYF
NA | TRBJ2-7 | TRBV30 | CAWSVSSRHEQYF
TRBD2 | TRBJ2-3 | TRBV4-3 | CASSQDLAAGGPPDTQYF
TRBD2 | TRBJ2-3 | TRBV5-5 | CASRLPRSGGTDTQYF
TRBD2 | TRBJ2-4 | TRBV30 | CACQAGLAKNIQYF
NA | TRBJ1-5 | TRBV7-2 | CASSFTTASNQPQHF
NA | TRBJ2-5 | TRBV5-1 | CASSALVDQETQYF
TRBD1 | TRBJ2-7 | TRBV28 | CASSFPGTGGSREQYF
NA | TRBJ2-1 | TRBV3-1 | CASSQNGYNEQFF
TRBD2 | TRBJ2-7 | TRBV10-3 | CAIREGLADAGEQYF
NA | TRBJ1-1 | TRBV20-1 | CSARPIMNTEAFF
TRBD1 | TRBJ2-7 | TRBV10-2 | CASSEAGQGYEQYF
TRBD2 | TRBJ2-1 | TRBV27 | CTSSLFTSGMDNEQFF
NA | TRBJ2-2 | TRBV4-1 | CASRRNTGRTGELFF
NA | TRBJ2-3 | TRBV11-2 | CASRSWGSRSTNTQYF
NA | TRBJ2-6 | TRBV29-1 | CSAELTQPTGANVLTF
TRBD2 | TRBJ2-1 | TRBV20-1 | CSARDIRTSGSNEQFF
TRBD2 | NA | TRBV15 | CATSRDLAGDYNEQYF
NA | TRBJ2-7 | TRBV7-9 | CASSLQQGEQYF
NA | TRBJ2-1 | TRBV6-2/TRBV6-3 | CASSPNSALEQFF
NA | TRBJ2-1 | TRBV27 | CASTKGVYNEQFF
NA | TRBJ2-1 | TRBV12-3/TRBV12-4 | CASSGAGGTYNEQFF
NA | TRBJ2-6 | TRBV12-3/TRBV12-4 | CASSFGGAAGANVLTF
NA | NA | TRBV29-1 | CSVGLRAGEQYF
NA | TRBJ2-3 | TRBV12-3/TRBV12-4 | CASSVAGSTDTQYF
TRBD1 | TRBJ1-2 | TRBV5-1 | CASSAGQGLYGYTF
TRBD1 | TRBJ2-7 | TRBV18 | CASSRSGTASYEQYF
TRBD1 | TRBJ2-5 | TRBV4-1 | CANSRVPGTGVTEQYF
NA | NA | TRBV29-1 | CGVTLTGHGTQYF
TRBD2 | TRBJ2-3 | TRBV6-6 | CASRDASGGTDTQYF
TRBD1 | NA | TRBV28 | CASIEDRAASEQYF
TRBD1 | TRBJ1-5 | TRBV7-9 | CASSLQGGDQPQHF
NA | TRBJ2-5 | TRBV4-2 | CASSPDRPRGWGETQYF
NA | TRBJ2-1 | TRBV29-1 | CSVPGWGSSYNEQFF
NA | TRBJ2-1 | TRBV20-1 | CSARDRTSAYNEQFF
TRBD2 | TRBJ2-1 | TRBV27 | CASSFRTSGYNEQFF
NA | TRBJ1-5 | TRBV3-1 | CASSQVFTGGQPQHF
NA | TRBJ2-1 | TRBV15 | CATSNALGPYNEQFF
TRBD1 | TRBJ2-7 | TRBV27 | CASSPTRQGKNEQYF
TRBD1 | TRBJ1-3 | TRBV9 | CASSPPPTGDTSGNTIYF
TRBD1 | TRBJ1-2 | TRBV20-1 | CSAKRQGHYGYTF
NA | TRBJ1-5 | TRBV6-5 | CASKRVRDRNQPQHF